This TCR beta chain came from a study of CD8 T cells in Susac syndrome (dated by TCRdb to the late 2010s). Background on the whole study: Whether CD8+ T cell activation and differentiation in Susac syndrome was antigen driven was tested using repertoire sequencing. Clonality of the CD8+ T cell repertoire was compared between around eleven healthy donors, about 14 Susac syndrome patients and about 15 multiple sclerosis patients.

High-throughput TCR beta sequencing profiled peripheral blood CD8+ and CD4+ T cells from healthy donors, Susac syndrome patients and multiple sclerosis patients. Healthy donors were age- and sex-matched controls. Bulk CD8+ and CD4+ T cells were purified by magnetic negative isolation, while CD8+ TEMRA cells were enriched using FACS. Blood was collected in EDTA tubes and processed within 24 hours, with PBMCs isolated through density gradient centrifugation. PBMCs destined for TCR sequencing were cryopreserved in liquid nitrogen and later thawed in a 37 °C water bath. A purity of at least 90% was achieved for sorted or isolated CD4+, CD8+ and CD8+ TEMRA cells. Study-wide findings and limitations: The study acknowledged that relatively few individuals were included in the TCR sequencing and HLA analysis.

Comment on this clonotype: This receptor's antigen is unknown. Per-base quality was not reported, and no clone a single base away is much larger than it.

RNA was extracted using the RNeasy kit, and roughly 0.45 to 1 ug of the RNA was reverse transcribed with random hexamers. The immunoSEQ multiplex PCR assay, which covers 54 Vbeta and 13 Jbeta segments, was used to amplify TCR beta CDR3 regions. PCR amplification bias was corrected using a synthetic template baseline for primer optimization and computational correction. As for how the authors treated the data: Reads were annotated to V, D and J genes according to IMGT and were analyzed with immunoSEQ Analyzer, with only productive sequences retained. Clonality was computed as one minus Shannon entropy normalized by log2 of the number of productive unique sequences. For each patient and control, public and private clones were evaluated among the 100 most prevalent clones. Clones were defined as Susac-specific when absent from the healthy and MS cohorts, from over 950 published viral clones and from other ImmuneACCESS disease sequences. TCRdb trimmed public reads at Q25 via fastp, called clones via MiXCR and kept in-frame beta chains. Identical CDR3 proteins give one entry, which carries the most common genes and DNA. The V and J calls were determined by TCRdb, not by the authors. For this sample there are some 47,000 distinct CDR3 sequences; nearly 95% appear just once. About 0.41% of the sample is held by the ten biggest clonotypes.

The TCR originated in a human donor in good health. The sequenced sample was CD8+ T cells from PBMCs.

The CDR3 protein: CASSPQGDEQFF. The DNA is as follows: TGTGCCAGCAGCCCACAGGGGGATGAGCAGTTCTTC. The sequence is built from TRBV11-2 and TRBJ2-1; 8 bases in between match TRBD1. From cysteine to phenylalanine, the CDR3 is 12 amino acids long. Only CDR3 DNA is held: 36 bases, read in frame from base 1. The germline V and J ends show losses of 5 bases and 8 bases respectively, and no gene match explains 2 bases of the junction. CDR1 SGHAT and CDR2 FQNNGV are derived from the germline V gene.